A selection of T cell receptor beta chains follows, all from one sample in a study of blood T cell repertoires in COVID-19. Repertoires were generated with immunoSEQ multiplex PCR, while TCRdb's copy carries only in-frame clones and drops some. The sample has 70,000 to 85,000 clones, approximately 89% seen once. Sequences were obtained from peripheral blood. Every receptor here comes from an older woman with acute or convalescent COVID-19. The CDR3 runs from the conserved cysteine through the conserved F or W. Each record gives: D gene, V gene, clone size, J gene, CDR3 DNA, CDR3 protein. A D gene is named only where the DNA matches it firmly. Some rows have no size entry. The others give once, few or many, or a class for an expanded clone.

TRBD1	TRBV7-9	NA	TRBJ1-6	TGTGCCAGCAGCCCCGGGACAGGGTTCGATTCACCCCTCCACTTT	CASSPGTGFDSPLHF
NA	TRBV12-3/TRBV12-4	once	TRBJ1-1	TGTGCCAGCAGCAAGACTGGGGGCTTAGCTTTCTTT	CASSKTGGLAFF
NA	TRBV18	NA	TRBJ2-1	TGTGCCAGCTCACCACCATCCCCGGGGCGGGGTCAGTTCTTC	CASSPPSPGRGQFF
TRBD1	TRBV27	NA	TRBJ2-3	TGTGCCAGCAGTTTATTCCCCACAGGGGGTGACACAGATACGCAGTATTTT	CASSLFPTGGDTDTQYF
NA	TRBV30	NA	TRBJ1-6	TGTGCCTGGAGCTACAGGGTCTCACCCCTCCACTTT	CAWSYRVSPLHF
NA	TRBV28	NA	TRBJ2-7	TGTGCCAGCAGTTTTTACGGGAGCTCCTACGAGCAGTACTTC	CASSFYGSSYEQYF
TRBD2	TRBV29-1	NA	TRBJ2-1	TGCAGCGTTGAAGGTGCTGGGCTAGCGGGAGGCAATGAGCAGTTCTTC	CSVEGAGLAGGNEQFF
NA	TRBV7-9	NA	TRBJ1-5	TGTGCCAGCAGCGCCTCGGGGGGAAATCAGCCCCAGCATTTT	CASSASGGNQPQHF
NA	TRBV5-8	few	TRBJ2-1	TGTGCCAGCAGCTTGGCGGGATTCTCCTACAATGAGCAGTTCTTC	CASSLAGFSYNEQFF
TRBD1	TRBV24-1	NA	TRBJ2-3	TGTGCCACCAGTGACCCCCACGACAGGGGTGGGAGCACAGATACGCAGTATTTT	CATSDPHDRGGSTDTQYF
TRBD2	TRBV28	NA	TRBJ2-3	TGTGCCAGCAGTTTTGTAAGCGGGAGGCCTCTCGCAGATACGCAGTATTTT	CASSFVSGRPLADTQYF
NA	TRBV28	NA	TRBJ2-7	TGTGCCAGCAGTCTCCTCGGAGCCGGGGGCGAGCAGTACTTC	CASSLLGAGGEQYF
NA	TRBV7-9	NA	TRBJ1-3	TGTGCCAGCAGCTTAATGATGGCAGCTGGAAACACCATATATTTT	CASSLMMAAGNTIYF
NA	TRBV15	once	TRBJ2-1	TGTGCCACCAGCAGAGATAGGGGTACCTACAATGAGCAGTTCTTC	CATSRDRGTYNEQFF
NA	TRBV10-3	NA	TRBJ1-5	TGTGCCATGGCAGGGGACCCCAATCAGCCCCAGCATTTT	CAMAGDPNQPQHF
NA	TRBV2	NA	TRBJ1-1	TGTGCCACCACCGGCCAGGAAAACACTGAAGCTTTCTTT	CATTGQENTEAFF
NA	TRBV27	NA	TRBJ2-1	TGTGCCACCGCCGGTATTTGGAATGAGCAGTTCTTC	CATAGIWNEQFF
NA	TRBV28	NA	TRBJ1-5	TGTGCCAGCACCCCCGGGTCGGGGGGTAGCAATCAGCCCCAGCATTTT	CASTPGSGGSNQPQHF
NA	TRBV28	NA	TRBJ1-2	TGTGCCAGCAGCCCCGCCATGACTGGCTATGGCTACACCTTC	CASSPAMTGYGYTF
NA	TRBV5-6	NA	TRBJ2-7	TGTGCCAGCAGTTTTCGTCCGGGAGCCTACGAGCAGTACTTC	CASSFRPGAYEQYF
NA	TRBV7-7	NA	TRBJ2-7	TGTGCCAGCAGCCCGGGACTGCTCTACGAGCAGTACTTC	CASSPGLLYEQYF
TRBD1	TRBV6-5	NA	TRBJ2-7	TGTGCCAGCAGTAAGGACAGGGACAGCACCTACGAGCAGTACTTC	CASSKDRDSTYEQYF
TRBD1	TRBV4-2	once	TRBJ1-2	TGTGCCAGCAGCCAGCTCGGACAGGGTCGGGATGGCTACACCTTC	CASSQLGQGRDGYTF
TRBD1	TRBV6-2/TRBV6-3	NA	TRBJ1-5	TGTGCCAGCAGTTGGGACAGGGGTGGTCGCAATCAGCCCCAGCATTTT	CASSWDRGGRNQPQHF
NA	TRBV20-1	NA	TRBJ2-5	TGCAGTGCTAGCGCGGGAGAGACCCAGTACTTC	CSASAGETQYF
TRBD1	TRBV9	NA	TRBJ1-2	TGTGCCAGCACAGCATGGGGCGACAGGGGGACGGACTATGGCTACACCTTC	CASTAWGDRGTDYGYTF
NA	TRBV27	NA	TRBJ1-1	TGTGCCAGCAGGCCCCCCAGGGGTCTGAACACTGAAGCTTTCTTT	CASRPPRGLNTEAFF
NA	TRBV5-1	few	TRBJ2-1	TGCGCCAGCAGCTTGGGTGGTGGGAGTGATGAGCAGTTCTTC	CASSLGGGSDEQFF
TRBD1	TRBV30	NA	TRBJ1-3	TGTGCCTGGAGTCGGACAGGTTCACCTGGAAACACCATATATTTT	CAWSRTGSPGNTIYF
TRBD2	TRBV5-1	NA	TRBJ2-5	TGCGCCAGCAGCTTGACTAGCGGGGGTCCTCAAGAGACCCAGTACTTC	CASSLTSGGPQETQYF
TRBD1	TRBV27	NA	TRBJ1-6	TGTGCCAGCAGTTTATCGGGACAGGGGTCATCACCCCTCCACTTT	CASSLSGQGSSPLHF
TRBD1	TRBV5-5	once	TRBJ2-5	TGTGCCAGCAGCTTGGCGGGACAGGGATCCGAGACCCAGTACTTC	CASSLAGQGSETQYF
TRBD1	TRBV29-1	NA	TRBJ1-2	TGCAGCGTTATGACTCCCGGGACAGGCGGTGATGGCTACACCTTC	CSVMTPGTGGDGYTF
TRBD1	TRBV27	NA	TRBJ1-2	TGTGCCAGCAGTCTGACAGGGGCTAACTATGGCTACACCTTC	CASSLTGANYGYTF
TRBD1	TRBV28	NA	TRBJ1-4	TGTGCCAGCAGTTTTGCGACAGGGGGCGCGGGAACTAATGAAAAACTGTTTTTT	CASSFATGGAGTNEKLFF
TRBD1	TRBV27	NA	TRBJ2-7	TGTGCCAGCAGTAACCCGGGACAGGGGACGTACGAGCAGTACTTC	CASSNPGQGTYEQYF
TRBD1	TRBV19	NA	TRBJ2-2	TGTGCCAGCCGTGGGACAGGGTGGACCGGGGAGCTGTTTTTT	CASRGTGWTGELFF
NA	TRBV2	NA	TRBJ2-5	TGTGCCAGCAGATTGACGGAGTTCCAAGAGACCCAGTACTTC	CASRLTEFQETQYF
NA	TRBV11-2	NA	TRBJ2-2	TGTGCCAGCAGCTTAGGGATAGGGGGTGGGGCCGGGGAGCTGTTTTTT	CASSLGIGGGAGELFF
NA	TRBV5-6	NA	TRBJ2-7	TGTGCCAGCAGCCGCGCCTTAGCTTCCTACGAGCAGTACTTC	CASSRALASYEQYF
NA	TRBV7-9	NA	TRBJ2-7	TGTGCCAGCAGCTACCCTAAGGGGCTCTACGAGCAGTACTTC	CASSYPKGLYEQYF
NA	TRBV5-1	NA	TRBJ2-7	TGCGCCAGGGGCGCCAGGCTCCTTAGCGAGCAGTACTTC	CARGARLLSEQYF
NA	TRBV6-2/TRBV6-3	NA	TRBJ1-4	TGTGCCAGCAGTTACCACGCGGACAGAAAAGCAACTAATGAAAAACTGTTTTTT	CASSYHADRKATNEKLFF
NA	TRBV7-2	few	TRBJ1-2	TGTGCCAGCAGCTCCTCTTTGCAGGGAATGTCCGGCTACACCTTC	CASSSSLQGMSGYTF
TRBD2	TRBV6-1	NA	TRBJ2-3	TGTGCCAGCAGTGAATGGTCTAGCGGGGGTTTGGGCACAGATACGCAGTATTTT	CASSEWSSGGLGTDTQYF
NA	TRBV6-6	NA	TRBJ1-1	TGTGCCAGCAGTCCCCCCAGGAGTAGGGGAGGGTCCACTGAAGCTTTCTTT	CASSPPRSRGGSTEAFF
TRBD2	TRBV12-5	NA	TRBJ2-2	TGTGCTAGTGGTCGGGAGGCCGGGGAGCTGTTTTTT	CASGREAGELFF
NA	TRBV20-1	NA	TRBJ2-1	TGCAGTGCTAGTTTACTGAATGAGCAGTTCTTC	CSASLLNEQFF
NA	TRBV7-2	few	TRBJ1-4	TGTGCCAGCAGCTTAGAGTTCAGTAATGAAAAACTGTTTTTT	CASSLEFSNEKLFF